These 10 T cell receptor beta chains came from one sample sequenced in a study of T cells in Graves' hyperthyroidism and ophthalmopathy. The CDR3 regions of TCR beta were amplified from RNA transcripts. HTBI primers were the set used in a first-round RT-PCR of the TCR CDR3. Via MiXCR, TCRdb re-called the multiplex PCR reads, giving one row per CDR3 protein. In the table there are about 690,000 distinct CDR3 sequences, 15% to 20% of which are singletons. Sequenced material: blood. These receptors came from a man in his forties or fifties with Graves' hyperthyroidism.

The table lists this clonotype with a few counts. The V gene is TRBV19, the J gene TRBJ2-7; 7 nucleotides match TRBD2. Trimming at V came to 4 bases and at J to 6 bases, leaving 6 bases not matched to a gene. The CDR3 totals 13 residues. Germline V CDR1 and CDR2: LNHDA, SQIVND (reference sequence). CDR3 protein: CASSTSPGGEQYF. DNA for the CDR3: TGTGCCAGTAGTACCTCTCCGGGGGGCGAGCAGTACTTC. Variable domain in full (rest from reference TRBV19 and TRBJ2-7): DGGITQSPKYLFRKEGQNVTLSCEQNLNHDAMYWYRQDPGQGLRLIYYSQIVNDFQKGDIAEGYSVSREKKESFPLTVTSAQKNPTAFYLCASSTSPGGEQYFGPGTRLTVT.

This clonotype was found once. This may stem from a read error, because a much larger clone lies one nucleotide away. In this CDR3 the conserved last residue, phenylalanine or tryptophan, is missing, so a read error is likely. The genes are TRBV5-1 and TRBJ2-1; 8 positions match TRBD2. The CDR3 length is 16 residues. Per the germline V gene, CDR1 is SGHRS and CDR2 is YFSETQ. V shed 4 bases and J 4 bases; nucleotides not matched to a gene: 10. CDR3 region: CASSPTSGASYNEQFC. Here the CDR3 DNA reads TGCGCCAGCAGCCCTACTAGCGGAGCATCTTACAATGAGCAGTTCTGC.

This clonotype occurred many times. The chain couples TRBV10-2 to TRBJ2-1; the D gene is possibly TRBD2 (5 bases). The CDR3 runs to 15 residues. Trimming took 4 bases from V and 5 from J, leaving 15 bases between them. Germline lookup yields CDR1 WSHSY and CDR2 SAAADI. CDR3 nucleotide sequence: TGCGCCAGCAGTGTCGTATCGGCGGGTAACAATGAGCAGTTCTTC. This gives the protein CASSVVSAGNNEQFF.

The table lists this clonotype with many counts. The chain is built from TRBV7-2 and TRBJ2-7, with 7 bases lining up with TRBD1. Germline trimming cut 4 bases from V and 4 bases from J; bases unmatched to any gene: 7. The CDR3 covers 14 residues. CDR1 is SGHTA and CDR2 is FQGNSA in the germline V gene. CDR3 nucleotides: TGTGCCAGCAGCTCAAGACAGGGCAGATACGAGCAGTACTTC. Protein: CASSSRQGRYEQYF.

This clonotype was observed many times. This chain connects TRBV28 to TRBJ2-1; 13 bases fit TRBD2. Germline assignment: CDR1 MDHEN and CDR2 SYDVKM. The CDR3 is 15 residues long. V trimming: 1 base; J trimming: 9 bases; junction bases outside the gene matches: 3. CDR3 sequence reads: CASSLLLAGGPEQFF. For the CDR3, the DNA is TGTGCCAGCAGTTTATTACTAGCGGGAGGGCCTGAGCAGTTCTTC.

This clonotype showed up many times. The chain recombines TRBV7-8 with TRBJ2-1; 8 nucleotides line up with TRBD1. With V trimmed by 7 bases and J by 2 bases, 1 base remained unmatched. Germline CDR1 SGHVS, CDR2 FQNEAQ. The CDR3 spans 13 residues. CDR3 nucleotide sequence: TGTGCCAGCACGACAGGGGCCTACAATGAGCAGTTCTTC. It yields the protein CASTTGAYNEQFF.

This clonotype was recorded at least ten times. This chain joins TRBV12-3 or TRBV12-4 and TRBJ2-7; TRBD1 aligns across 8 bases. The V segment lost 6 bases and the J segment 3 bases; nucleotides outside the gene matches: 10. This CDR3 has 15 residues. CDR3 in DNA: TGTGCCAGCAGGCTAACCGGGACAGGCAACTACGAGCAGTACTTC. Its translation: CASRLTGTGNYEQYF.

Many counts were recorded for this clonotype. V gene TRBV7-3 combines with J gene TRBJ1-2; the match to TRBD1 covers 8 bases. Germline-derived CDR1 and CDR2 are SGHTA and FQGTGA. This CDR3 region has 14 residues. V trimming: 6 bases; J trimming: 3 bases; junction bases outside the gene matches: 6. CDR3 sequence: CASSSTGGDYGYTF. The CDR3 DNA is TGTGCCAGCAGTTCCACAGGGGGAGACTATGGCTACACCTTC.

This clonotype was counted ten times or more. This chain links TRBV7-2 with TRBJ2-3; TRBD2 matches at 10 bases. The germline V gene encodes CDR1 SGHTA and CDR2 FQGNSA. V lost 6 bases to trimming and J lost 2 bases; unmatched junction nucleotides: 8. The CDR3 extends over 16 amino acids. The CDR3 is CASSPPGLANTDTQYF. CDR3 nucleotide sequence: TGTGCCAGCAGTCCGCCGGGACTAGCGAACACAGATACGCAGTATTTT.

V gene TRBV6-4 combines with J gene TRBJ1-6; D is uncertain. The CDR3 spans 13 residues. V lost 2 bases to trimming and J lost 7 bases, with 6 bases between them. CDR1 is MRHNA, CDR2 SNTAGT, per germline. CDR3 loop: CASSDTWNSPLHF. CDR3 coding DNA: TGTGCCAGCAGTGACACTTGGAATTCACCCCTCCACTTT.